What follows is one T cell receptor (beta chain) and its context. Its antigen is still unknown. The data stem from a study of graft-versus-host responses after intestinal transplantation. Study information: Recipients uniformly received anti-thymocyte globulin induction, followed by tacrolimus and steroids for approximately 3 years. Findings and caveats of the study: Within the allografts of patients who had graft-donor T cell macrochimerism, graft-versus-host to host-versus-graft clonal ratios were high.

Generated by immunoSEQ multiplex PCR, the TCRdb table keeps only in-frame clones and is missing some. In the table there are around 20,000 clones, around 90% of which are singletons. Trimming stripped 8 bases from V and 3 bases from J, with 13 bases between. In germline, CDR1 is MNHNY, CDR2 SVGAGI (reference sequence). The CDR3 spans 13 residues. The TCR was taken from a human patient who received an intestinal transplant, so some T cells may come from the graft donor. Source: PBMCs, taken roughly 390 days after transplant. The chain employs TRBV6-6 and TRBJ2-5, with TRBD1 as a possible D gene (6 bases). Written as DNA, the CDR3 is TGTGCCAGCGGATGGGCAGGGGAAGAGACCCAGTACTTC. As protein: CASGWAGEETQYF.